This TCR beta chain originates from a study of blood T cell repertoires in COVID-19. Between the trimmed V and J ends, which lost 1 base and 7 bases, there was a span of 19 bases. This CDR3 contains 16 residues. The germline V gene encodes CDR1 SGHAT and CDR2 FQNNGV. The authors' processing: By means of reference gene primer amplification, nucleated cell counts were estimated. Clones were sequenced by immunoSEQ multiplex PCR, and TCRdb holds only the in-frame ones, with some missing. V, J and clone size are those of that table, while D and trimming were read from the DNA. The table includes roughly 140,000 clones, 75% to 90% detected once.

This TCR derives from a woman between 35 and 50 years old with acute or convalescent COVID-19. Sequencing was done on a sample of peripheral blood. The rearrangement joins TRBV11-2 to TRBJ1-2; D is perhaps TRBD1 (6 bases). CDR3 sequence reads: CASSLAGQYSSSGYTF. The CDR3 nucleotides are TGTGCCAGCAGCTTAGCCGGACAGTACTCATCCTCTGGCTACACCTTC.